Reported below is one T cell receptor (beta chain). Selected positively for CCR7 and CD45RO-negative, naive CD8 cells excluded terminally differentiated effector memory CD45RA+ cells. Generated by immunoSEQ multiplex PCR, the TCRdb table keeps only in-frame clones and is missing some. Altogether about 2 million clones are present, over 85% being singletons, with the ten largest covering 0.9% to 1.4%. The data originate from a study of shared clonotypes between healthy human individuals. CDR3 length: 16 amino acids. V gave up 2 bases and J gave up 9 bases, with 20 bases separating them. CDR1 and CDR2 (germline): MNHNS, SASEGT.

The specimen was naive CD8+ T cells sorted from blood. This clonotype was sampled from a man aged 18-30 years in good health. The V and J genes are TRBV6-1 and TRBJ1-5, with a tentative D call TRBD1 (5 bases). Here the CDR3 reads CASSELGWDPGSPQHF. CDR3 DNA: TGTGCCAGCAGTGAATTGGGTTGGGACCCAGGGTCGCCCCAGCATTTT.